Shown below are 17 T cell receptor beta chains from a single sample sequenced in a study of blood T cell repertoires in COVID-19. The protocol was immunoSEQ multiplex PCR, while the TCRdb copy is restricted to in-frame clones and leaves out a portion. The sample lists around 200,000 clones, approximately 85% occurring once. Sequenced sample: peripheral blood. These receptors were collected from a woman aged 80 or over with acute or convalescent COVID-19.

V and J are TRBV27 and TRBJ2-2; 11 bases align to TRBD2. J was trimmed by 6 bases and V by 6 bases; bases with no gene match: 9. Germline V CDR1 and CDR2: MNHEY, SMNVEV (reference sequence). The CDR3 spans 16 residues. In nucleotides, the CDR3 is TGTGCCAGCAGCTTAGCGGGAGGGCCTCCCGCCGGGGAGCTGTTTTTT. Translated, it gives CASSLAGGPPAGELFF.

The rearrangement uses TRBV7-2 and TRBJ1-2, with 12 bases lining up with TRBD1. Germline V lookup: CDR1 SGHTA, CDR2 FQGNSA. This CDR3 is built from 15 residues. Trimming took 5 bases from V and 7 from J; bases not matched to a gene: 8. The CDR3 DNA reads as TGTGCCAGCAGCCCCAAGGGACAGGGGGCAGGTGGCTACACCTTC. Translating gives CASSPKGQGAGGYTF.

V is TRBV2 and J is TRBJ1-1; 8 positions match TRBD1. This CDR3 has 14 residues. The germline CDR1 and CDR2 sequences are SNHLY and FYNNEI. Unmatched junction bases numbered 5, after V lost 3 bases and J lost 5 bases. CDR3 loop: CASSDDRGGTEAFF. The CDR3 DNA reads TGTGCCAGCAGTGATGACAGGGGCGGGACTGAAGCTTTCTTT.

The chain combines TRBV7-2 with TRBJ1-3; a possible D gene is TRBD1 (5 bases). The CDR3 has 15 residues. Germline loops: CDR1 SGHTA, CDR2 FQGNSA. The V and J ends lost 5 bases and 1 base respectively, with 12 bases between them. The CDR3 bases are TGTGCCAGCAGCGGCAGGGTCGCATCTGGAAACACCATATATTTT. Its translation is CASSGRVASGNTIYF.

The CDR3 DNA reads TGTGCCATCAGTGGGTTAGCGGGCAATCAGCCCCAGCATTTT. As protein: CAISGLAGNQPQHF. The genes are TRBV10-3 and TRBJ1-5, with D hard to call. CDR3 length equals 14 residues. CDR1 is ENHRY, CDR2 SYGVKD, per germline. The V gene lost 4 bases and the J gene lost 2 bases, with 9 bases spanning the gap.

The genes are TRBV20-1 and TRBJ1-4, with 7 positions matching TRBD1. Germline-derived CDR1 and CDR2 are DFQATT and SNEGSKA (reference sequence). This CDR3 region has 14 residues. V dropped 8 bases and J dropped 7; count of bases not matched to a gene: 13. In DNA form, the CDR3 reads TGCAGTCCCAGTGAGGCAGGGGGAAGTGAAAAACTGTTTTTT. It translates to CSPSEAGGSEKLFF.

This chain links TRBV6-5 with TRBJ2-7, with 8 bases lining up with TRBD2. The CDR3 runs to 15 residues. CDR1 and CDR2 from the germline V gene are MNHEY and SVGAGI. After removal of 6 bases from V and 6 bases from J, the junction contained 13 bases not matched to a gene. The CDR3 DNA sequence: TGTGCCAGCAGGCCCGGGACTAGGGGGTCCGTCGAGCAGTACTTC. It is translated as CASRPGTRGSVEQYF.

This clone was observed a few times. V gene TRBV10-3 combines with J gene TRBJ2-7; a weak D match, TRBD2 (7 bases). CDR3 length equals 12 residues. The V end was cut by 11 bases, the J end by 3 bases, with 14 bases between. Germline-derived CDR1 and CDR2 are ENHRY and SYGVKD. This CDR3 is CASGGLGYEQYF. The CDR3 DNA sequence: TGTGCCTCCGGGGGGCTGGGCTACGAGCAGTACTTC.

This chain joins TRBV7-9 and TRBJ2-7; D unclear. V was clipped by 3 bases and J by 7 bases, with 13 bases between them. Germline V gives CDR1 SEHNR, CDR2 FQNEAQ (reference sequence). The CDR3 extends over 13 amino acids. The CDR3 DNA is TGTGCCAGCAGCTTGGTCCACCTGAGGGAGCAGTACTTC. Its translation is CASSLVHLREQYF.

The chain has TRBV10-1 and TRBJ2-3; no reliable D call. Germline V lookup: CDR1 WNHNN, CDR2 SYGVQD (reference sequence). Trimming cost V 2 bases and J 0 bases, with 9 bases left between them. CDR3 length: 15 amino acids. CDR3 loop: CASSEPRQSTDTQYF. The CDR3 DNA reads TGCGCCAGCAGTGAGCCACGTCAGAGCACAGATACGCAGTATTTT.

This chain joins TRBV7-2 and TRBJ1-1; D remains ambiguous. V was pared by 6 bases and J by 3 bases, with 20 bases between. CDR3 length equals 16 residues. The germline CDR1 and CDR2 sequences are SGHTA and FQGNSA. The CDR3 bases are TGTGCCAGCAGTTCCCCCCAAGGCGGATTTTACACTGAAGCTTTCTTT. It encodes CASSSPQGGFYTEAFF.

This rearrangement joins TRBV3-1 (or the pseudogene TRBV3-2) to TRBJ1-3; 7 bases are a match to TRBD1. V lost 4 bases and J lost 0; bases outside the gene matches: 3. This CDR3 comprises 15 residues. Germline CDR1 reads LGHDT; CDR2 reads YNNKEL (reference sequence). The DNA for the CDR3 is TGTGCCAGCAGCCCAACAGGGGACTCTGGAAACACCATATATTTT. Translated: CASSPTGDSGNTIYF.

This sequence joins TRBV5-4 and TRBJ2-2; possible D gene TRBD2, 6 bases. V was pared by 4 bases and J by 4 bases, with 14 bases between. The CDR3 runs 15 residues. CDR1 and CDR2 from the germline V gene are SGHNT and YYREEE (reference sequence). The CDR3 sequence: CASSGGQDPTGELFF. Here the CDR3 DNA reads TGTGCCAGCAGCGGAGGGCAGGACCCCACCGGGGAGCTGTTTTTT. Together with reference TRBV5-4 and TRBJ2-2, the CDR3 gives the full variable domain: ETGVTQSPTHLIKTRGQQVTLRCSSQSGHNTVSWYQQALGQGPQFIFQYYREEENGRGNFPPRFSGLQFPNYSSELNVNALELDDSALYLCASSGGQDPTGELFFGEGSRLTVL.

The chain uses TRBV7-2 and TRBJ1-6; no clear D gene. Between the trimmed V and J ends, which lost 0 bases and 8 bases, there was a span of 11 bases. Germline CDR1 is SGHTA and CDR2 is FQGNSA. The CDR3 sequence is 15 residues long. DNA for the CDR3: TGTGCCAGCAGCTTAGCTCGGATGAGGGATTCACCCCTCCACTTT. Translated: CASSLARMRDSPLHF.

As DNA, the CDR3 is TGTGCCAGCTCACCACTTTACGACAGAGCTGGAAACACCATATATTTT. Residues: CASSPLYDRAGNTIYF. V gene TRBV18 combines with J gene TRBJ1-3; TRBD1 is a possible D gene (5 bases). Germline V gives CDR1 KGHSH, CDR2 LQKENI. Trimming removed 1 base at V and 2 bases at J, with 12 bases between. The CDR3 is 16 residues long.

This chain links TRBV6-2 or TRBV6-3 with TRBJ2-2, with 7 bases lining up with TRBD1. CDR1 MNHEY and CDR2 SVGEGT come from the germline V gene. With V trimmed by 5 bases and J by 1 base, 4 bases remained unmatched. The length of the CDR3 is 15 residues. Here the CDR3 DNA reads TGTGCCAGCAGTCTTAGGGGGCTGAACACCGGGGAGCTGTTTTTT. It specifies CASSLRGLNTGELFF.

The chain combines TRBV12-3 or TRBV12-4 with TRBJ2-7; 7 bases line up with TRBD2. Trimming cost V 5 bases and J 4 bases; bases outside gene matches: 5. The CDR3 is 13 residues long. CDR3 coding DNA: TGTGCCAGCAGTGGACTAGACCGATACGAGCAGTACTTC. It yields the protein CASSGLDRYEQYF.